Below are 24 T cell receptor beta chains sequenced from a single sample in a study of blood T cells in healthy people across ages. PCR was performed a second time for roughly 7 to 12 cycles using a sample-barcoded 5' primer and a J-beta primer mix. TCRdb re-analysed the 5' RACE reads in MiXCR, keeping a single row per CDR3 protein. The table lists 2 million or so distinct CDR3 sequences, just under 50% of them singletons, with roughly 2% in the top ten. Material for sequencing was blood. These receptors were collected from a woman in her thirties or forties in good health.

This chain uses TRBV4-2 with TRBJ2-3; TRBD2 agrees at 13 bases. This CDR3 is 17 amino acids long. J was trimmed by 2 bases and V by 0 bases; bases with no gene match: 2. The V gene's germline CDR1 is LGHNA and CDR2 YNFKEQ. The CDR3 loop reads CASSQEGTSGATDTQYF. The DNA for the CDR3 is TGTGCCAGCAGCCAAGAGGGGACTAGCGGGGCCACAGATACGCAGTATTTT.

This clonotype has only a few counts. CDR3 sequence (DNA): TGTGCCAGCGCGACAGGGGGCGGCGACGAGCAGTACTTC. This sequence encodes CASATGGGDEQYF. The chain uses TRBV18 and TRBJ2-7; 10 bases match TRBD1. There are 13 residues in the CDR3. Trimming took 8 bases from V and 5 from J; bases not matched to a gene: 6. The germline V gene has CDR1 KGHSH and CDR2 LQKENI. The whole variable domain, remainder taken from reference TRBV18 and TRBJ2-7, is NAGVMQNPRHLVRRRGQEARLRCSPMKGHSHVYWYRQLPEEGLKFMVYLQKENIIDESGMPKERFSAEFPKEGPSILRIQQVVRGDSAAYFCASATGGGDEQYFGPGTRLTVT.

J is TRBJ2-3 and V is TRBV28; 8 bases are shared with TRBD2. V was pared by 5 bases and J by 2 bases, with 9 bases of the junction left unmatched. CDR3 length equals 16 residues. Germline V gives CDR1 MDHEN, CDR2 SYDVKM. CDR3 protein: CASSLTSADPTDTQYF. The CDR3 coding sequence is TGTGCCAGCAGTCTGACTAGCGCGGATCCCACAGATACGCAGTATTTT.

This clonotype was seen more than once but under ten times. This rearrangement joins TRBV4-2 to TRBJ1-2; 8 bases line up with TRBD1. The CDR3 runs to 14 residues. Trimming took 0 bases from V and 6 from J; bases not matched to a gene: 3. Germline V gene lookup returns CDR1 LGHNA and CDR2 YNFKEQ. CDR3 sequence: CASSQDRGLDGYTF. CDR3 nucleotide sequence: TGTGCCAGCAGCCAAGACAGGGGGCTGGATGGCTACACCTTC.

The gene calls are TRBV20-1 and TRBJ2-1; 9 bases agree with TRBD1. The CDR3 is 17 amino acids. Germline V gives CDR1 DFQATT, CDR2 SNEGSKA (reference sequence). The trim removed 6 bases at V and 3 bases at J, leaving 15 bases unmatched. The CDR3 sequence is CSATFRGQGARYNEQFF. The CDR3 nucleotides are TGCAGTGCGACCTTCCGGGGACAGGGCGCACGCTACAATGAGCAGTTCTTC.

As to this clonotype: A read error may account for a junction end that differs from germline. This sequence joins TRBV5-1 and TRBJ2-5; no firm D call. Germline assignment: CDR1 SGHRS and CDR2 YFSETQ. The CDR3 is 11 amino acids. The CDR3 is CASRLEETRYF. The CDR3 DNA reads as TGCGCCAGCAGATTAGAAGAGACCCGGTACTTC.

This clonotype was recorded only once. This chain connects TRBV29-1 to TRBJ2-1, with unresolved D. CDR1 SQVTM and CDR2 ANQGSEA come from the germline V gene. V shed 3 bases and J shed 15 bases, with 12 bases lying between them. The CDR3 length is 10 residues. The DNA for the CDR3 is TGCAGCGTTGACCCTGACACGGTGTTCTTC. This gives the protein CSVDPDTVFF.

In this sample, this clonotype turned up a few times. A clone one base away is much larger, so this may be a read error. The rearrangement links TRBV27 to TRBJ2-7; the D is unclear. The length of the CDR3 is 12 residues. V shed 5 bases and J shed 0 bases, with 5 bases lying between them. Germline values: CDR1 MNHEY, CDR2 SMNVEV (reference sequence). Here the CDR3 DNA reads TGTGCCAGCAGTATGGACTCCTACGAGCAGTACTTC. Translated, it gives CASSMDSYEQYF.

The CDR3 reads CASSSRYPGVAYEQYF. Written as DNA, the CDR3 is TGTGCCAGCAGCTCCCGATATCCGGGGGTGGCCTACGAGCAGTACTTC. The V gene is TRBV21-1, the J gene TRBJ2-4; the table's D call of TRBD2 was not tested on the DNA. Near its end, the DNA agrees better with TRBJ2-7, so the J call may be wrong. TRBV21-1 is a pseudogene locus. CDR3 length: 16 residues.

V gene TRBV5-6 combines with J gene TRBJ2-6, with TRBD1 matching over 7 bases. CDR3 length: 17 residues. V lost 3 bases, J lost 3 bases, and 9 bases stayed unmatched. CDR1 is SGHDT and CDR2 is YYEEEE in the germline V gene. This chain's CDR3 is CASSSDREWSGANVLTF. DNA of the CDR3: TGTGCCAGCAGCTCCGACAGGGAATGGAGTGGGGCCAACGTCCTGACTTTC. Looking up the rest from reference TRBV5-6 and TRBJ2-6 gives the full variable domain: DAGVTQSPTHLIKTRGQQVTLRCSPKSGHDTVSWYQQALGQGPQFIFQYYEEEERQRGNFPDRFSGHQFPNYSSELNVNALLLGDSALYLCASSSDREWSGANVLTFGAGSRLTVL.

The CDR3 sequence is CASSQDKNTGELFF. CDR3 coding DNA: TGCGCCAGCAGCCAAGATAAGAACACCGGGGAGCTGTTTTTT. The chain recombines TRBV4-1 with TRBJ2-2; no firm D call. The CDR3 totals 14 residues. From germline, CDR1 is MGHRA and CDR2 YSYEKL. Trimming took off 0 bases at V and 1 base at J, with 3 bases between the two ends.

This clonotype was seen a few times. The chain combines TRBV4-3 with TRBJ2-7; TRBD2 aligns across 7 bases. CDR3 size: 17 residues. Per the germline V gene, CDR1 is LGHNA and CDR2 is YSLEER. V lost 0 bases, J lost 5 bases, and 13 bases stayed unmatched. CDR3 in amino acids: CASSQDRGGLPLHEQYF. The CDR3 coding sequence is TGCGCCAGCAGCCAAGATCGCGGGGGACTCCCTCTTCACGAGCAGTACTTC.

CDR3 in amino acids: CSARAGTSLHSTDTQYF. The CDR3 bases are TGCAGTGCCCGAGCCGGGACTAGTCTCCATAGCACAGATACGCAGTATTTT. The rearrangement links TRBV20-1 to TRBJ2-3; 8 bases fit TRBD2. CDR1 and CDR2 from the germline V gene are DFQATT and SNEGSKA (reference sequence). The CDR3 spans 17 residues. V gave up 6 bases and J gave up 0 bases; unmatched junction bases: 14.

The rearrangement uses TRBV4-2 and TRBJ2-1, with a weak D call TRBD1 (6 bases). This CDR3 spans 16 amino acids. Germline lookup yields CDR1 LGHNA and CDR2 YNFKEQ. Between the trimmed V and J ends, which lost 3 bases and 5 bases, there was a span of 17 bases. CDR3 loop: CASSHYRVPPNNEQFF. The CDR3 DNA is TGTGCCAGCAGCCATTACAGGGTGCCCCCAAACAATGAGCAGTTCTTC.

CDR3 in DNA: TGTGCCAGCAGCCCCTCTGGACTACCCGTCTACAATGAGCAGTTCTTC. It specifies CASSPSGLPVYNEQFF. This sequence joins TRBV7-2 and TRBJ2-1; D is possibly TRBD2 (6 bases). CDR1 SGHTA and CDR2 FQGNSA come from the germline V gene. V lost 5 bases to trimming and J lost 3 bases, with 17 bases between them. CDR3 size: 16 residues. The complete variable domain, with remaining parts taken from reference TRBV7-2 and TRBJ2-1, reads GAGVSQSPSNKVTEKGKDVELRCDPISGHTALYWYRQSLGQGLEFLIYFQGNSAPDKSGLPSDRFSAERTGGSVSTLTIQRTQQEDSAVYLCASSPSGLPVYNEQFFGPGTRLTVL.

The rearrangement uses TRBV6-5 and TRBJ2-7, with 9 bases identical to TRBD1. Trimming at V came to 9 bases and at J to 4 bases, leaving 10 bases not matched to a gene. From germline, CDR1 is MNHEY and CDR2 SVGAGI. This CDR3 region has 14 residues. The CDR3 sequence is CASTSGTGIYEQYF. In nucleotides, the CDR3 is TGTGCCAGTACTTCCGGGACAGGGATATACGAGCAGTACTTC.

As regards this clonotype: A much larger clone lies a single base off, so this may be a read error. J is TRBJ2-5 and V is TRBV5-5; TRBD2 agrees at 7 bases. Germline CDR1 is SGHKS and CDR2 is YYEKEE (reference sequence). The CDR3 consists of 13 residues. The J segment lost 2 bases and the V segment lost 6 bases, leaving 4 bases of the junction unmatched. Written as DNA, the CDR3 is TGTGCCAGCACCCTAGCGGTTCAAGAGACCCAGTACTTC. It is translated as CASTLAVQETQYF.

Comments on this clonotype: Mismatch with germline at one junction end may stem from a read error. The rearrangement joins TRBV6-5 to TRBJ2-5; 13 nucleotides line up with TRBD2. The CDR3 contains 15 residues. The germline V gene encodes CDR1 MNHEY and CDR2 SVGAGI. This chain's CDR3 is CASNQLAGGQGTQYF. DNA for the CDR3: TGTGCCAGCAACCAACTAGCGGGGGGGCAAGGGACCCAGTACTTC.

The chain employs TRBV20-1 and TRBJ2-1; D tentatively fits TRBD1 or TRBD2 (5 bases each). The J call may be faulty, since TRBJ2-7 better matches the DNA end. In germline, CDR1 is DFQATT, CDR2 SNEGSKA (reference sequence). The CDR3 loop spans 14 amino acids. The DNA of the CDR3 is TGCAGTGCTCACCCCGGGACCCCGCACAATGAGCAGTACTTC. Protein: CSAHPGTPHNEQYF.

The CDR3: CASSVTGSAGYTF. The CDR3, as DNA: TGTGCCAGCAGTGTCACAGGGTCGGCTGGCTACACCTTC. The J gene is TRBJ1-2, the V gene TRBV2, with D possibly being TRBD1 (6 bases). CDR1 and CDR2 from the germline V gene are SNHLY and FYNNEI. The CDR3 is made up of 13 amino acids. Trimming took off 4 bases at V and 7 bases at J, with 13 bases between the two ends.

This rearrangement joins TRBV28 to TRBJ2-7; 7 nucleotides agree with TRBD1. The V gene end was trimmed by 1 base and the J gene end by 3 bases; junction bases not matched to a gene: 6. This CDR3 region has 15 residues. Germline assignment: CDR1 MDHEN and CDR2 SYDVKM. The CDR3 spells CASSLSTDRDYEQYF. In DNA, the CDR3 is TGTGCCAGCAGTTTATCGACCGACAGGGACTACGAGCAGTACTTC. Drawing the rest from reference TRBV28 and TRBJ2-7, the complete variable domain is DVKVTQSSRYLVKRTGEKVFLECVQDMDHENMFWYRQDPGLGLRLIYFSYDVKMKEKGDIPEGYSVSREKKERFSLILESASTNQTSMYLCASSLSTDRDYEQYFGPGTRLTVT.

This clonotype was found a few times. The rearrangement uses TRBV7-8 and TRBJ1-2; D not certain. The CDR3 is 15 residues long. V was cut by 2 bases and J by 6 bases, with 16 bases left in between. Germline V lookup: CDR1 SGHVS, CDR2 FQNEAQ. The CDR3 DNA reads as TGTGCCAGCAGCTTAAGGGCGGGAGGAGAGAATGGCTACACCTTC. The encoded protein is CASSLRAGGENGYTF.

This clonotype was counted only a few times. The chain is built from TRBV12-3 or TRBV12-4 and TRBJ2-7; D is unclear. Trimming shortened V by 6 bases and J by 4 bases, and 10 bases separated the two germline ends. This CDR3 has 12 amino acids. DNA of the CDR3: TGTGCCAGCAGGGCAGGTTGGTACGAGCAGTACTTC. Translation gives CASRAGWYEQYF.

The rearrangement joins TRBV11-2 to TRBJ2-3, with D possibly TRBD1 on 6 matching bases. Trimming took 5 bases from V and 0 from J, leaving 24 bases between them. Germline V CDR1 and CDR2: SGHAT, FQNNGV. CDR3 length equals 19 residues. CDR3 loop: CASSLIAGVRDGSTDTQYF. The CDR3, as DNA: TGTGCCAGCAGCCTCATAGCAGGGGTCAGGGATGGAAGCACAGATACGCAGTATTTT.